This T cell receptor beta chain was profiled in a study of blood T cell repertoires in COVID-19. Germline-derived CDR1 and CDR2 are SGHTA and FQGNSA. CDR3 length: 16 residues. V was cut by 3 bases and J by 3 bases, with 17 bases left in between. Here immunoSEQ multiplex PCR was the method, and the copy in TCRdb shows in-frame clones only, minus some. The table records under 300,000 clones, approximately 90% of them present only once. The source is a human donor in a cohort exposed to, infected with or recovered from COVID-19 (not recorded which). The donor label of this sample is uncertain. The genes are TRBV7-2 and TRBJ1-2; TRBD1 is a possible D gene (5 bases). Sequences were obtained from PBMCs or T cells enriched from blood (not recorded which). CDR3 sequence reads: CASSFYTLGQDYGYTF. CDR3 bases: TGTGCCAGCAGCTTCTACACCCTAGGACAAGACTATGGCTACACCTTC. Looking up the rest from reference TRBV7-2 and TRBJ1-2 gives the full variable domain: GAGVSQSPSNKVTEKGKDVELRCDPISGHTALYWYRQSLGQGLEFLIYFQGNSAPDKSGLPSDRFSAERTGGSVSTLTIQRTQQEDSAVYLCASSFYTLGQDYGYTFGSGTRLTVV.